This T cell receptor beta chain originates from a study of T cells in localized non-small cell lung cancer. Generated by immunoSEQ multiplex PCR, the TCRdb table keeps only in-frame clones and is missing some. The sample records 2,100 or so clones, roughly 34% being singletons. This clone was counted between two and nine times. What it recognizes is unknown. Study-level points and caveats: Those with higher blood T cell density had longer overall survival. Adjacent lung held a median around 56 of the top 100 tumor clones. The study found T cell clonality highest in uninvolved adjacent lung, above tumor. Heterogeneity remains possible, as sequencing covered one tumor region only.

The ends were cut back, 3 bases at V and 2 bases at J, with 10 bases in the middle. Germline CDR1 and CDR2: SGHNT and YENEEA. This CDR3 spans 14 amino acids. V is TRBV11-3 and J is TRBJ2-5, with D maybe TRBD2 (7 bases). Here the sequenced sample was normal lung tissue next to the tumor, taken before any cancer treatment. The receptor was derived from a male donor at least 60 years old with stage I squamous cell lung carcinoma. The CDR3 region has the DNA TGTGCCAGCAGCTTGGGAGGGGGACAAGAGACCCAGTACTTC. Translation: CASSLGGGQETQYF.